A single T cell receptor (beta chain) is shown here with its context. Its antigen remains unknown. Produced via immunoSEQ multiplex PCR; TCRdb's table is partial and in-frame only. Found here are approximately 89,000 clones, 90% of them singletons; the top ten hold 5.4%. This entry is derived from a study of T cell responses to AZD1222 COVID-19 vaccine. Study-level findings and limits: The sample set comprised mostly white British donors with more females, and clonal diversity was possibly underestimated. AZD1222 recipients seropositive at baseline numbered only 6 or 7.

The sample consisted of peripheral blood, taken 28 days after the second AZD1222 dose. The TCR sequence derives from an adult who received the AZD1222 COVID-19 vaccine.

CDR3 amino acids: CASRPIGRETQYF. The CDR3 DNA reads TGTGCCAGCCGGCCCATCGGACGAGAGACCCAGTACTTC. The chain joins TRBV6-5 to TRBJ2-5; D gene ambiguous. The CDR3 runs to 13 residues. The V gene's germline CDR1 is MNHEY and CDR2 SVGAGI. V lost 8 bases, J lost 4 bases, and 14 bases lay in between.